These 12 T cell receptor beta chains share one sample of origin, sequenced in a study of control samples from healthy donors and cancer patients (dated by TCRdb to 2020 to 2021). Libraries were made using the immunoSEQ multiplex PCR assay. TCRdb mirrors the immuneACCESS table, restricted to in-frame sequences. Some clones are absent from its copies; in checked studies, under half trace to an unresolved V gene, and the reason for the others is unknown. The sample table shows under 150,000 clones, and around 89% are seen once. Of the sample, 1.1% is held by the ten largest clones. Sequenced material: PBMCs. Source of these receptors: a woman aged 45-65 years with colorectal cancer.

The chain couples TRBV28 to TRBJ1-5; no clear D. Germline lookup yields CDR1 MDHEN and CDR2 SYDVKM. V lost 5 bases, J lost 7 bases, and 21 bases lay in between. The CDR3 contains 16 residues. CDR3 protein: CASSPPSIRALQPQHF. In DNA, the CDR3 is TGTGCCAGCAGTCCCCCGTCCATTAGGGCGCTCCAGCCCCAGCATTTT.

CDR3 nucleotide sequence: TGCGCCAGCAGCGCGGAGGTAGCGGGGGACAATGAGCAGTTCTTC. The encoded protein is CASSAEVAGDNEQFF. The V call is TRBV5-1, the J call TRBJ2-1, with 9 bases lining up with TRBD2. The CDR3 is 15 amino acids. The germline V gene encodes CDR1 SGHRS and CDR2 YFSETQ. V lost 4 bases, J lost 5 bases, and 7 bases stayed unmatched.

V usage is TRBV18 and J usage is TRBJ2-2; no definite D call. Trimming stripped 0 bases from V and 5 bases from J, with 7 bases between. Germline loops: CDR1 KGHSH, CDR2 LQKENI. This CDR3 contains 14 residues. DNA of the CDR3: TGTGCCAGCTCACCACCCAGCTTTACCGGGGAGCTGTTTTTT. It yields the protein CASSPPSFTGELFF.

The V gene is TRBV7-9, the J gene TRBJ2-7, with TRBD1 identical over 7 bases. The CDR3 runs 17 residues. The trim removed 5 bases at V and 0 bases at J, leaving 13 bases unmatched. In germline, CDR1 is SEHNR, CDR2 FQNEAQ (reference sequence). CDR3 nucleotides: TGTGCCAGCAGCCCCCGGACAGGTCCTAGGAGCTCCTACGAGCAGTACTTC. Encoded protein: CASSPRTGPRSSYEQYF.

This rearrangement joins TRBV19 to TRBJ1-4; TRBD1 is a possible D gene (6 bases). Trimming stripped 5 bases from V and 2 bases from J, with 12 bases between. The germline V gene encodes CDR1 LNHDA and CDR2 SQIVND (reference sequence). The CDR3 spans 15 residues. CDR3 in amino acids: CASSPWTATNEKLFF. CDR3 coding DNA: TGTGCCAGTAGTCCCTGGACAGCTACTAATGAAAAACTGTTTTTT.

The chain uses TRBV3-1 (or the pseudogene TRBV3-2) and TRBJ2-7, with TRBD1 identical over 7 bases. The CDR3 has 15 amino acids. The germline CDR1 and CDR2 sequences are LGHDT and YNNKEL (reference sequence). With V trimmed by 4 bases and J by 0 bases, 6 bases remained unmatched. This CDR3 is CASSLLGTASYEQYF. The DNA for the CDR3 is TGTGCCAGCAGCCTCCTCGGGACAGCCTCCTACGAGCAGTACTTC.

The chain uses TRBV25-1 and TRBJ1-3; D may be TRBD1 (6 bases). Germline V gene data show CDR1 as MGHDK and CDR2 as SYGVNS. Trimming pared 6 bases from V and 1 base from J, leaving 10 bases between. This CDR3 comprises 14 residues. The CDR3, as DNA: TGTGCCAGCAGCTTTGGACAGTCTGGAAACACCATATATTTT. Translating gives CASSFGQSGNTIYF. Combining the CDR3 with reference TRBV25-1 and TRBJ1-3 gives the whole variable domain EADIYQTPRYLVIGTGKKITLECSQTMGHDKMYWYQQDPGMELHLIHYSYGVNSTEKGDLSSESTVSRIRTEHFPLTLESARPSHTSQYLCASSFGQSGNTIYFGEGSWLTVV.

J is TRBJ1-2 and V is TRBV12-3 or TRBV12-4, with 11 bases aligning to TRBD1. V was pared by 4 bases and J by 7 bases, with 2 bases of the junction left unmatched. The CDR3 totals 13 residues. The CDR3 spells CASSWTGGRGYTF. The CDR3 DNA reads TGTGCCAGCAGTTGGACAGGGGGCCGTGGCTACACCTTC.

This clone turned up a few times. The chain combines TRBV11-2 with TRBJ2-2, with 10 positions matching TRBD2. This CDR3 region has 16 residues. J gave up 5 bases and V 6 bases, and 9 bases lay outside the gene matches. CDR1 SGHAT and CDR2 FQNNGV come from the germline V gene. CDR3 DNA sequence: TGTGCCAGCAGACTTCCAGCGGGGGGGCCGACCGGGGAGCTGTTTTTT. It codes for CASRLPAGGPTGELFF.

V gene TRBV19 combines with J gene TRBJ1-2; possibly TRBD1 for D (6 bases). The germline gives CDR1 LNHDA, CDR2 SQIVND (reference sequence). V lost 6 bases and J 5 bases, leaving 10 bases between the germline ends. This CDR3 comprises 12 residues. CDR3 in DNA: TGTGCCAGTAGCCAGGGGAAGTATGGCTACACCTTC. Amino acids: CASSQGKYGYTF.

The chain recombines TRBV11-2 with TRBJ1-2, with no clear D. The germline V gene has CDR1 SGHAT and CDR2 FQNNGV. The CDR3 spans 13 residues. V was cut by 1 base and J by 4 bases, with 7 bases left in between. DNA for the CDR3: TGTGCCAGCAGCTTAGTGCCGGGCTATGGCTACACCTTC. Translating gives CASSLVPGYGYTF. Based on the CDR3 plus reference TRBV11-2 and TRBJ1-2, the full variable domain is EAGVAQSPRYKIIEKRQSVAFWCNPISGHATLYWYQQILGQGPKLLIQFQNNGVVDDSQLPKDRFSAERLKGVDSTLKIQPAKLEDSAVYLCASSLVPGYGYTFGSGTRLTVV.

The chain joins TRBV6-5 to TRBJ2-7, with D perhaps TRBD1 (6 bases). V dropped 8 bases and J dropped 6 bases, with 23 bases sitting between them. The CDR3 runs to 15 residues. The germline CDR1 and CDR2 sequences are MNHEY and SVGAGI. CDR3 nucleotide sequence: TGTGCCAGCGTCAACAGGGAAACCCCCAGAAGCGAGCAGTACTTC. Translation: CASVNRETPRSEQYF.